The rows below give T cell receptor beta chains drawn from one sample of a study of memory CD4+ T cells and cytomegalovirus serostatus. TCRdb's table, derived via immunoSEQ multiplex PCR, lists solely in-frame clones and lacks some. The table shows tens of thousands of clones, with approximately 78% occurring only once. The sequenced material came from memory CD4+ T cells from blood. All receptors come from an adult in good health and CMV-seronegative. The CDR3 runs from the conserved cysteine through the conserved F or W. A D gene is named only where the DNA matches it firmly. For some rows the clone size is stated as once, few or many, or as a class when expanded; others skip it.

J | D | V | size | DNA | CDR3
TRBJ2-4 | TRBD2 | TRBV11-1 | NA | TGTGCCAGCAGCTCCAACTATCCGGGACTAGCGGGACTCAAAAACATTCAGTACTTC | CASSSNYPGLAGLKNIQYF
TRBJ2-2 | NA | TRBV6-5 | NA | TGTGCCAGCAGACTAGCCTCCGGGGAGCTGTTTTTT | CASRLASGELFF
TRBJ2-3 | TRBD1 | TRBV11-1 | NA | TGTGCCAGCAGCCCCGACACAGGGGAGAGGGCAGATACGCAGTATTTT | CASSPDTGERADTQYF
TRBJ1-2 | NA | TRBV7-6 | NA | TGTGCCAGCAGCTTAGCGTCATCCGGGAGCTCTGCTAACTATGGCTACACCTTC | CASSLASSGSSANYGYTF
TRBJ2-1 | NA | TRBV7-9 | NA | TGTGCCAGCAGCTTGAGGACAGCAAGAAACAATGAGCAGTTCTTC | CASSLRTARNNEQFF
TRBJ2-7 | TRBD1 | TRBV6-5 | NA | TGTGCCAGCAGCCGGACAGGGAGAGCCTACGAGCAGTACTTC | CASSRTGRAYEQYF
TRBJ2-3 | TRBD1 | TRBV29-1 | NA | TGCAGCGTTGATTTGGGCAGGGGGCGCGCAGATACGCAGTATTTT | CSVDLGRGRADTQYF
TRBJ1-5 | TRBD1 | TRBV7-6 | NA | TGTGCCAGCAGCTTACACGACAGGGGACATCAGCCCCAGCATTTT | CASSLHDRGHQPQHF
TRBJ1-2 | TRBD1 | TRBV5-1 | NA | TGCGCCAGCAGCTTCGGGACAGGGAGAAACTATGGCTACACCTTC | CASSFGTGRNYGYTF
TRBJ2-2 | NA | TRBV11-3 | NA | TGTGCCAGCAGCCCCGCGGGACACCTGAACACCGGGGAGCTGTTTTTT | CASSPAGHLNTGELFF
TRBJ1-1 | NA | TRBV28 | few | TGTGCCAGCAGACAAGGGGAGGCTGAAGCTTTCTTT | CASRQGEAEAFF
TRBJ2-6 | NA | TRBV5-1 | NA | TGCGCCAGCAGCTCCGGACCTGGGAGCTCTGGGGCCAACGTCCTGACTTTC | CASSSGPGSSGANVLTF